A selection of T cell receptor beta chains follows, all from one sample in a study of T cell responses to AZD1222 COVID-19 vaccine. Sequencing was performed with immunoSEQ multiplex PCR; in TCRdb, only in-frame clones are kept and a portion is missing. Among tens of thousands of clones listed, 70% to 90% were seen once. Here the sequenced sample was peripheral blood, taken on day 0 of AZD1222 vaccination. These receptors all stem from an adult in good health. The CDR3 runs from the conserved cysteine through the conserved F or W. A D gene is named only where the DNA matches it firmly. Size is omitted from some rows. Given values are once, few, many or a class for expanded clones.

d_gene: .
v_gene: TRBV7-9
j_gene: TRBJ2-1
abundance: .
CDR3nt: TGTGCCAGCAAGAAGGACAGTCACAATGAGCAGTTCTTC
CDR3aa: CASKKDSHNEQFF

d_gene: TRBD1
v_gene: TRBV10-1
j_gene: TRBJ2-7
abundance: few
CDR3nt: TGCGCCAGCAGTGCCGGGGACAGGACCTCGGGCGAGCAGTACTTC
CDR3aa: CASSAGDRTSGEQYF

d_gene: .
v_gene: TRBV6-2/TRBV6-3
j_gene: TRBJ1-2
abundance: .
CDR3nt: TGTGCCAGCAGCCTAACGACAAGTGGCTACACCTTC
CDR3aa: CASSLTTSGYTF

d_gene: .
v_gene: TRBV3-1/TRBV3-2
j_gene: TRBJ2-5
abundance: .
CDR3nt: TGTGCCAGCAGCCGAGCTTGGACAGTAAAAGAGACCCAGTACTTC
CDR3aa: CASSRAWTVKETQYF

d_gene: .
v_gene: TRBV7-9
j_gene: TRBJ1-2
abundance: .
CDR3nt: TGTGCCAGCAGCTTAGCGGGGGTCCAGGTCTATGGCTACACCTTC
CDR3aa: CASSLAGVQVYGYTF

d_gene: .
v_gene: TRBV20-1
j_gene: TRBJ2-1
abundance: .
CDR3nt: TGCAGTGCTTCTAGGATGAATGAGCAGTTCTTC
CDR3aa: CSASRMNEQFF

d_gene: TRBD2
v_gene: TRBV29-1
j_gene: TRBJ2-3
abundance: .
CDR3nt: TGCAGCGTTGACTCGACTAGCGATACGCAGTATTTT
CDR3aa: CSVDSTSDTQYF

d_gene: TRBD1
v_gene: TRBV7-8
j_gene: TRBJ2-6
abundance: .
CDR3nt: TGTGCCAGCAGCTTAGGGACAGGGCCAGGGGCCAACGTCCTGACTTTC
CDR3aa: CASSLGTGPGANVLTF

d_gene: .
v_gene: TRBV28
j_gene: TRBJ1-5
abundance: .
CDR3nt: TGTGCCAGCAGTTTAGGTCATAGCAATCAGCCCCAGCATTTT
CDR3aa: CASSLGHSNQPQHF

d_gene: .
v_gene: TRBV4-1
j_gene: TRBJ1-5
abundance: few
CDR3nt: TGCGCCAGCAGCCAAGTACGGGGGCCGGGCAATCAGCCCCAGCATTTT
CDR3aa: CASSQVRGPGNQPQHF

d_gene: .
v_gene: TRBV2
j_gene: TRBJ1-1
abundance: .
CDR3nt: TGTGCCAGCATCTTGGGTTCCGGGACAAACACTGAAGCTTTCTTT
CDR3aa: CASILGSGTNTEAFF

d_gene: TRBD1
v_gene: TRBV29-1
j_gene: TRBJ2-5
abundance: .
CDR3nt: TGCAGCGTTGACGGAACGACAGGGGGCAGAGAGGAGACCCAGTACTTC
CDR3aa: CSVDGTTGGREETQYF

d_gene: .
v_gene: TRBV7-8
j_gene: TRBJ1-3
abundance: .
CDR3nt: TGTGCCAGCAGTCGAAGGGCGGACTCTGGAAACACCATATATTTT
CDR3aa: CASSRRADSGNTIYF

d_gene: TRBD1
v_gene: TRBV13
j_gene: TRBJ1-3
abundance: .
CDR3nt: TGTGCCAGCAGCCAGGACAGGGACTCTGGAAACACCATATATTTT
CDR3aa: CASSQDRDSGNTIYF

d_gene: .
v_gene: TRBV18
j_gene: TRBJ2-2
abundance: .
CDR3nt: TGTGCCAGCTCATGGGGCGTAAACACCGGGGAGCTGTTTTTT
CDR3aa: CASSWGVNTGELFF

d_gene: .
v_gene: TRBV10-3
j_gene: TRBJ2-1
abundance: .
CDR3nt: TGTGCCATCAGCCCGTGGACAGATCTAATGGGGTACAATGAGCAGTTCTTC
CDR3aa: CAISPWTDLMGYNEQFF

d_gene: .
v_gene: TRBV6-5
j_gene: TRBJ1-5
abundance: .
CDR3nt: TGTGCCAGCATGTTCGGCTACAATCAGCCCCAGCATTTT
CDR3aa: CASMFGYNQPQHF

d_gene: .
v_gene: TRBV28
j_gene: TRBJ1-1
abundance: .
CDR3nt: TGTGCCAGCAGTTTCGGGGCACCGAACACTGAAGCTTTCTTT
CDR3aa: CASSFGAPNTEAFF

d_gene: .
v_gene: TRBV6-5
j_gene: TRBJ2-3
abundance: .
CDR3nt: TGTGCCAGCAAAAGATCAGGCTCCGCGACAGATACGCAGTATTTT
CDR3aa: CASKRSGSATDTQYF

d_gene: .
v_gene: TRBV12-3/TRBV12-4
j_gene: TRBJ1-2
abundance: .
CDR3nt: TGTGCCAGCAGCTTGGAAGGAGGGAATGGCTACACCTTC
CDR3aa: CASSLEGGNGYTF

d_gene: .
v_gene: TRBV30
j_gene: TRBJ2-3
abundance: .
CDR3nt: TGTGCCTGGAGTCCCACGGGAAGTAGCACAGATACGCAGTATTTT
CDR3aa: CAWSPTGSSTDTQYF

d_gene: TRBD1
v_gene: TRBV14
j_gene: TRBJ2-3
abundance: .
CDR3nt: TGTGCCAGCAGCCACGACAGGGGTGATACGCAGTATTTT
CDR3aa: CASSHDRGDTQYF

d_gene: .
v_gene: TRBV5-5
j_gene: TRBJ1-1
abundance: few
CDR3nt: TGTGCCAGCAGCTTACACCCGAACACTGAAGCTTTCTTT
CDR3aa: CASSLHPNTEAFF

d_gene: TRBD1
v_gene: TRBV2
j_gene: TRBJ2-1
abundance: .
CDR3nt: TGTGCCAGCAGTCCTCCGGGACAGTCCTTCCTTGGGTACAATGAGCAGTTCTTC
CDR3aa: CASSPPGQSFLGYNEQFF

d_gene: .
v_gene: TRBV10-3
j_gene: TRBJ2-2
abundance: once
CDR3nt: TGTGCCATCAGTGTCAGACTGAACACCGGGGAGCTGTTTTTT
CDR3aa: CAISVRLNTGELFF

d_gene: .
v_gene: TRBV18
j_gene: TRBJ2-2
abundance: few
CDR3nt: TGTGCCAGCTCACGACGACAGGATGGCACCGGGGAGCTGTTTTTT
CDR3aa: CASSRRQDGTGELFF

d_gene: TRBD1
v_gene: TRBV7-9
j_gene: TRBJ2-7
abundance: .
CDR3nt: TGTGCCAGCAGCCCCCACTCCATGACAGGGTGGGCGGGCGCCTACGAGCAGTACTTC
CDR3aa: CASSPHSMTGWAGAYEQYF

d_gene: .
v_gene: TRBV6-1
j_gene: TRBJ1-5
abundance: .
CDR3nt: TGTGCCAGCAGTGAAGTCTGGGGCGATCCCCAGCATTTT
CDR3aa: CASSEVWGDPQHF

d_gene: .
v_gene: TRBV11-1
j_gene: TRBJ2-5
abundance: .
CDR3nt: TGTGCCAGCAGCTTGGGGGGACAAGAGACCCAGTACTTC
CDR3aa: CASSLGGQETQYF

d_gene: .
v_gene: TRBV6-5
j_gene: TRBJ1-1
abundance: .
CDR3nt: TGTGCCAGCAGGAGTAGGAGAAACACTGAAGCTTTCTTT
CDR3aa: CASRSRRNTEAFF

d_gene: .
v_gene: TRBV27
j_gene: TRBJ1-1
abundance: .
CDR3nt: TGTGCCAGCAGCGAGGGGAATCGGAACACTGAAGCTTTCTTT
CDR3aa: CASSEGNRNTEAFF

d_gene: .
v_gene: TRBV27
j_gene: TRBJ1-5
abundance: .
CDR3nt: TGTGCCAGCAGTTTAACCCTGGGCAGGTTTCAGCCCCAGCATTTT
CDR3aa: CASSLTLGRFQPQHF

d_gene: TRBD1
v_gene: TRBV6-5
j_gene: TRBJ1-2
abundance: few
CDR3nt: TGTGCCAGCAGTCCCGGGACAGGGGTACGCTATGGCTACACCTTC
CDR3aa: CASSPGTGVRYGYTF

d_gene: TRBD1
v_gene: TRBV7-9
j_gene: TRBJ1-5
abundance: .
CDR3nt: TGTGCCAGCAGCTTCGGCACAGGGGGCGGTGGGGGGCCCCAGCATTTT
CDR3aa: CASSFGTGGGGGPQHF

d_gene: TRBD2
v_gene: TRBV6-5
j_gene: TRBJ2-1
abundance: .
CDR3nt: TGTGCCAGCAGGGAGCGGGGGGGCTACAATGAGCAGTTCTTC
CDR3aa: CASRERGGYNEQFF

d_gene: TRBD1
v_gene: TRBV29-1
j_gene: TRBJ1-1
abundance: .
CDR3nt: TGCAGCGTTGTAGGGGGGGACAGGAACACTGAAGCTTTCTTT
CDR3aa: CSVVGGDRNTEAFF

d_gene: TRBD1
v_gene: TRBV19
j_gene: TRBJ1-5
abundance: .
CDR3nt: TGTGCCAGTAGTATGCCCCCCTGGACAGGTGTAATAAATCAGCCCCAGCATTTT
CDR3aa: CASSMPPWTGVINQPQHF

d_gene: .
v_gene: TRBV2
j_gene: TRBJ1-1
abundance: .
CDR3nt: TGTGCCAGCAGTGTCGGCGGGCGGAACACTGAAGCTTTCTTT
CDR3aa: CASSVGGRNTEAFF

d_gene: TRBD1
v_gene: TRBV2
j_gene: TRBJ2-7
abundance: .
CDR3nt: TGTGCCAGCAAGGGACAGGGGAGCTCCTACGAGCAGTACTTC
CDR3aa: CASKGQGSSYEQYF

d_gene: .
v_gene: TRBV5-6
j_gene: TRBJ2-7
abundance: .
CDR3nt: TGTGCCAGCAGCTCCTGGGGGGGGGCCAGCTCCTACGAGCAGTACTTC
CDR3aa: CASSSWGGASSYEQYF

d_gene: .
v_gene: TRBV2
j_gene: TRBJ1-3
abundance: .
CDR3nt: TGTGCCATCCTCCCCGAGTCGGACCGAGGAAACACCATATATTTT
CDR3aa: CAILPESDRGNTIYF

d_gene: TRBD1
v_gene: TRBV5-8
j_gene: TRBJ2-1
abundance: few
CDR3nt: TGTGCCAGCAGCCGAACAGGGGGTAGCTCCTACAATGAGCAGTTCTTC
CDR3aa: CASSRTGGSSYNEQFF

d_gene: .
v_gene: TRBV27
j_gene: TRBJ1-6
abundance: .
CDR3nt: TGTGCCAGCAGTCCGGTGGGAGCACTCGAGAATTCACCCCTCCACTTT
CDR3aa: CASSPVGALENSPLHF

d_gene: .
v_gene: TRBV28
j_gene: TRBJ2-7
abundance: .
CDR3nt: TGTGCCAGCAGTTTGGGGAAGATAGAGGTTGGGCAGTACTTC
CDR3aa: CASSLGKIEVGQYF

d_gene: .
v_gene: TRBV6-2/TRBV6-3
j_gene: TRBJ2-5
abundance: .
CDR3nt: TGTGCCAGCAGTTATCTAGGGGCGAGGGCGGAGACCCAGTACTTC
CDR3aa: CASSYLGARAETQYF

d_gene: TRBD1
v_gene: TRBV10-1
j_gene: TRBJ1-1
abundance: few
CDR3nt: TGCGCCAGCAGTGGGGACAGCACTGAAGCTTTCTTT
CDR3aa: CASSGDSTEAFF

d_gene: TRBD1
v_gene: TRBV28
j_gene: TRBJ2-2
abundance: .
CDR3nt: TGTGCCAGCAGTTCAACAGGGGAAACCGGGGAGCTGTTTTTT
CDR3aa: CASSSTGETGELFF

d_gene: TRBD2
v_gene: TRBV7-6
j_gene: TRBJ2-5
abundance: .
CDR3nt: TGTGCCAGCAGCCCCGGACTAGCGGGCAGCCAAGAGACCCAGTACTTC
CDR3aa: CASSPGLAGSQETQYF

d_gene: TRBD1
v_gene: TRBV5-1
j_gene: TRBJ2-1
abundance: .
CDR3nt: TGCGCCAGCAGCGTGGGACAGTCCGACTACAATGAGCAGTTCTTC
CDR3aa: CASSVGQSDYNEQFF

d_gene: .
v_gene: TRBV20-1
j_gene: TRBJ1-2
abundance: .
CDR3nt: TGCAGTGCTAGAGAGGCGCTGATAGACACCTTC
CDR3aa: CSAREALIDTF

d_gene: .
v_gene: TRBV5-1
j_gene: TRBJ2-1
abundance: .
CDR3nt: TGCGCCAGCAGCCCCGCTCCGAGCTCCTACAATGAGCAGTTCTTC
CDR3aa: CASSPAPSSYNEQFF

d_gene: .
v_gene: TRBV6-5
j_gene: TRBJ2-2
abundance: .
CDR3nt: TGTGCCAGCAGGCTAGCGAGCACCGGGGAGCTGTTTTTT
CDR3aa: CASRLASTGELFF

d_gene: .
v_gene: TRBV28
j_gene: TRBJ2-2
abundance: .
CDR3nt: TGTGCCAGCAGTTTAGTCTTCAGGGGAACCGGGGAGCTGTTTTTT
CDR3aa: CASSLVFRGTGELFF

d_gene: TRBD1
v_gene: TRBV6-5
j_gene: TRBJ1-5
abundance: .
CDR3nt: TGTGCCAGCTGGGACAGAGATCAGCCCCAGCATTTT
CDR3aa: CASWDRDQPQHF

d_gene: .
v_gene: TRBV18
j_gene: TRBJ1-5
abundance: .
CDR3nt: TGTGCCAGCTCAGGGGGGGCAGCCAATCAGCCCCAGCATTTT
CDR3aa: CASSGGAANQPQHF

d_gene: TRBD2
v_gene: TRBV2
j_gene: TRBJ2-7
abundance: .
CDR3nt: TGTGCCAGCAGGAAAATAGCGGGAGCGGGCTACGAGCAGTACTTC
CDR3aa: CASRKIAGAGYEQYF

d_gene: .
v_gene: TRBV5-6
j_gene: TRBJ2-5
abundance: .
CDR3nt: TGTGCCAGCAGCTTCACGGGGGAGGAGACCCAGTACTTC
CDR3aa: CASSFTGEETQYF